This TCR beta chain came from a study of identical twins. Each CDR3 protein is one row after TCRdb ran MiXCR on the 5' RACE reads. Here the sample spans roughly 230,000 distinct CDR3 sequences, approximately 8.3% being singletons. V dropped 3 bases and J dropped 5; count of bases not matched to a gene: 9. The CDR3 has 15 amino acids. About this clonotype: Its antigen is not identified.

General study findings and limits: Models underestimated how often monozygotic twins shared out-of-frame TCR alpha.

Separately, the same data were catalogued under a study of yellow fever vaccine responses in identical twins. That publication notes: Each twin's T cell response to the vaccine was reported to look partly convergent and partly personalized.

The sample was CD8+ T cells sorted from blood. V and J are TRBV12-3 or TRBV12-4 and TRBJ1-2, with 7 bases lining up with TRBD1. The sequence was collected from a woman younger than 35 in good health. The CDR3 sequence is CASSFGGGYRYGYTF. CDR3 sequence (DNA): TGTGCCAGCAGTTTCGGAGGGGGCTACCGGTATGGCTACACCTTC.